This TCR beta chain comes out of a study of T cell responses to AZD1222 COVID-19 vaccine. Clones were sequenced by immunoSEQ multiplex PCR, and TCRdb holds only the in-frame ones, with some missing. The sample records 100,000 or so clones, approximately 88% being singletons. V lost 2 bases to trimming and J lost 7 bases; unmatched junction nucleotides: 14. Germline CDR1 is SGDLS and CDR2 is YYNGEE. The CDR3 loop spans 18 amino acids. As concerns this clone: No antigen is known for it.

General study results and limits: Receipt of two AZD1222 doses was followed by a rise in Spike-specific TCR breadth and depth. In all cases, repertoires were sampled only after the peak T cell response.

This TCR came from an adult in good health. J is TRBJ1-6 and V is TRBV9; TRBD1 agrees at 8 bases. The sample consisted of peripheral blood, taken on day 0 of AZD1222 vaccination. The DNA of the CDR3 is TGTGCCAGCAGCGTTTTCCCCTCCCGACAGGGGTTAAATTCACCCCTCCACTTT. It specifies CASSVFPSRQGLNSPLHF. The full variable domain, its missing parts supplied by reference TRBV9 and TRBJ1-6, is DSGVTQTPKHLITATGQRVTLRCSPRSGDLSVYWYQQSLDQGLQFLIQYYNGEERAKGNILERFSAQQFPDLHSELNLSSLELGDSALYFCASSVFPSRQGLNSPLHFGNGTRLTVT.